This T cell receptor (beta chain) stems from a study of blood T cells in healthy people across ages. Across the study: The capture of about one barcoded beta molecule per two T cells was achieved by template switching. Study-wide results and caveats: Diversity of TCR beta correlated strongly with naive T cell percentage.

The second PCR ran about 6 to 11 cycles with a sample-barcoded 5' primer and J-beta primers. TCRdb recomputed calls from the 5' RACE reads with MiXCR, one row per CDR3 protein. Counted here are about 640,000 distinct CDR3 sequences, roughly 30% occurring once; the ten biggest clones make up around 14%. Regarding this clonotype: Its target is unknown.

Germline CDR1 reads MGHRA; CDR2 reads YSYEKL. V was shortened by 4 bases and J by 6 bases, with 16 bases between the two germline ends. The CDR3 is made up of 14 amino acids. The rearrangement uses TRBV4-1 and TRBJ2-7; D is uncertain. The clonotype comes from a woman older than 75 in good health. The sequenced material came from blood. The CDR3 here is CASSRQGVEGEQYF. The CDR3 DNA sequence: TGCGCCAGCAGCCGTCAAGGAGTGGAAGGCGAGCAGTACTTC.